These 9 T cell receptor beta chains came from one sample sequenced in a study of control samples from healthy donors and cancer patients. Produced via immunoSEQ multiplex PCR; TCRdb's table is partial and in-frame only. Among 110,000 to 150,000 clones listed, roughly 92% were seen once. The sequenced sample consisted of blood. Receptor source: a man younger than 40 in good health.

This chain connects TRBV10-1 to TRBJ1-2, with 8 positions matching TRBD1. Germline V CDR1 and CDR2: WNHNN, SYGVQD (reference sequence). J was trimmed by 4 bases and V by 9 bases; bases with no gene match: 10. The CDR3 sequence is 14 residues long. The CDR3 nucleotides are TGCGCCAGGAGGGACAGGAAAAGATCCTATGGCTACACCTTC. It yields the protein CARRDRKRSYGYTF.

CDR3 bases: TGTGCCATCAGAGATACAGGTGCTCTAGGGGGCTACACCTTC. Translation gives CAIRDTGALGGYTF. The chain joins TRBV10-3 to TRBJ1-2, with D possibly matching TRBD1 (5 bases). Germline V gene sequence: CDR1 ENHRY, CDR2 SYGVKD. This CDR3 is built from 14 residues. Trimming pared 6 bases from V and 8 bases from J, leaving 19 bases between.

The chain carries TRBV7-3 and TRBJ1-1; 9 nucleotides align to TRBD1. Germline loops: CDR1 SGHTA, CDR2 FQGTGA. The junction had 8 bases not matched to a gene; V was cut back by 5 bases and J by 10 bases. The CDR3 is made up of 13 amino acids. CDR3 bases: TGTGCCAGCAGCCCCCGGACAGGGGTATCAGCTTTCTTT. Its translation: CASSPRTGVSAFF.

V is TRBV29-1 and J is TRBJ1-1; TRBD1 agrees at 10 bases. Per germline, CDR1 SQVTM and CDR2 ANQGSEA. After removal of 3 bases from V and 0 bases from J, the junction contained 4 bases not matched to a gene. The CDR3 loop spans 15 amino acids. CDR3 nucleotide sequence: TGCAGCGTTGACCCGGGACAGGGGATGAACACTGAAGCTTTCTTT. This codes for CSVDPGQGMNTEAFF. The whole variable domain, remainder taken from reference TRBV29-1 and TRBJ1-1, is SAVISQKPSRDICQRGTSLTIQCQVDSQVTMMFWYRQQPGQSLTLIATANQGSEATYESGFVIDKFPISRPNLTFSTLTVSNMSPEDSSIYLCSVDPGQGMNTEAFFGQGTRLTVV.

This clone appeared a single time. The V call is TRBV2, the J call TRBJ1-1; D not resolved. CDR1 is SNHLY, CDR2 FYNNEI, per germline. Between the trimmed V and J ends, which lost 3 bases and 4 bases, there was a span of 12 bases. This CDR3 is built from 14 residues. DNA for the CDR3: TGTGCCAGCAGTGATTTGGGTTGGGGCACTGAAGCTTTCTTT. Translation: CASSDLGWGTEAFF.

As concerns this clone: A read error may produce the germline difference seen at one junction end. The rearrangement uses TRBV19 and TRBJ2-1; no firm D call. Germline V gives CDR1 LNHDA, CDR2 SQIVND (reference sequence). The CDR3 runs 13 residues. In DNA form, the CDR3 reads TGTGCCAGTAGTACCCCTCCGGTTAATGGGCAGTTCTTC. Its protein is CASSTPPVNGQFF.

The chain has TRBV6-2 or TRBV6-3 and TRBJ2-3; 10 bases are shared with TRBD2. This CDR3 is 15 amino acids long. Germline CDR1 and CDR2: MNHEY and SVGEGT. J lost 2 bases, V lost 5 bases, and 4 bases had no gene match. CDR3 loop: CASSTGTSDTDTQYF. The CDR3 nucleotides read TGTGCCAGCAGTACCGGGACTAGCGACACAGATACGCAGTATTTT.

The chain uses TRBV27 and TRBJ2-1, with D hard to call. V dropped 5 bases and J dropped 7 bases, with 21 bases sitting between them. CDR1 is MNHEY and CDR2 is SMNVEV in the germline V gene (reference sequence). The CDR3 length is 16 residues. The CDR3 region is CASSPLLNGIFNEQFF. In DNA form, the CDR3 reads TGTGCCAGCAGTCCGCTGCTTAACGGAATATTTAATGAGCAGTTCTTC.

V and J are TRBV28 and TRBJ1-6, with D uncertain. The V end was cut by 5 bases, the J end by 6 bases, with 14 bases between. CDR3 length equals 15 residues. Germline CDR1 is MDHEN and CDR2 is SYDVKM. The CDR3 is CASSKQPGINSPLHF. The CDR3, as DNA: TGTGCCAGCAGTAAACAACCGGGAATTAATTCACCCCTCCACTTT.